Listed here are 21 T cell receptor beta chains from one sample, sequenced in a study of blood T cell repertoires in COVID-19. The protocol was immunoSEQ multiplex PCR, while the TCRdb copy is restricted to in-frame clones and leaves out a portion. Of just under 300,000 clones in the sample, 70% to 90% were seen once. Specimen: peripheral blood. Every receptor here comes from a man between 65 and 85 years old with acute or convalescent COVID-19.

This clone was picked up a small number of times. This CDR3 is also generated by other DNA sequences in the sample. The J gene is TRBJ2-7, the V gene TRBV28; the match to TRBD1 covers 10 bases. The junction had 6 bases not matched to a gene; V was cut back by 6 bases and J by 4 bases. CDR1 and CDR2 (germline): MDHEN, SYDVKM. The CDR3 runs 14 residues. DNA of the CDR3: TGTGCCAGCAGACCACGGGACAGGGGATACGAGCAGTACTTC. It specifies CASRPRDRGYEQYF.

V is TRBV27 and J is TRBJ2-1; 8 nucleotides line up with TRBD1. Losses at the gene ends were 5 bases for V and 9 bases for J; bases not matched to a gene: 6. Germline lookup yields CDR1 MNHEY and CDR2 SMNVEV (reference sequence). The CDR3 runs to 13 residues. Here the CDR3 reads CASSVQGESEQFF. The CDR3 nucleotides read TGTGCCAGCAGTGTACAGGGGGAAAGTGAGCAGTTCTTC.

CDR3 bases: TGTGCCAGCACTCCCCGCAGGAACACTGAAGCTTTCTTT. Its translation is CASTPRRNTEAFF. This chain joins TRBV28 and TRBJ1-1; D remains unclear. The CDR3 has 13 residues. The V gene lost 7 bases and the J gene lost 1 base, with 10 bases spanning the gap. Germline-derived CDR1 and CDR2 are MDHEN and SYDVKM.

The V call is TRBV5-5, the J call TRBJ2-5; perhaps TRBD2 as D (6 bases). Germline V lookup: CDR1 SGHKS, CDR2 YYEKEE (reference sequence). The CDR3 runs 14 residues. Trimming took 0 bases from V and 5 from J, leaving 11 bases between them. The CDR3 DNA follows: TGTGCCAGCAGCTTGGGGGCCGCGGGGGAGACCCAGTACTTC. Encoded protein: CASSLGAAGETQYF.

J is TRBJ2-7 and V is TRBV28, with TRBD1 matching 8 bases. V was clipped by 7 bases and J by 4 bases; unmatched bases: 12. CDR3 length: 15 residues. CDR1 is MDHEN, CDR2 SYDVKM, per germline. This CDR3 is CASTLIQGAGYEQYF. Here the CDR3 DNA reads TGTGCCAGCACATTGATTCAGGGGGCAGGATACGAGCAGTACTTC.

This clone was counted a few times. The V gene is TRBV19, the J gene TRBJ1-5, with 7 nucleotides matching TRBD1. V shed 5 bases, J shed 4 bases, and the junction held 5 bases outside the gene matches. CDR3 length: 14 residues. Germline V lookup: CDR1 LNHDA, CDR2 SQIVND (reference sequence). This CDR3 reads CASSWDSSNQPQHF. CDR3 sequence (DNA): TGTGCCAGTAGTTGGGACAGTTCAAATCAGCCCCAGCATTTT.

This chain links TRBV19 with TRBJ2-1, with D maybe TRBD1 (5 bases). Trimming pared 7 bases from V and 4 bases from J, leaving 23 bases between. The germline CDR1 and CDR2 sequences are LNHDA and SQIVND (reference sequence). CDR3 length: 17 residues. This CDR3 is CASTHYPQGSSYNEQFF. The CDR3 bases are TGTGCCAGTACCCATTACCCCCAGGGTTCTTCTTACAATGAGCAGTTCTTC.

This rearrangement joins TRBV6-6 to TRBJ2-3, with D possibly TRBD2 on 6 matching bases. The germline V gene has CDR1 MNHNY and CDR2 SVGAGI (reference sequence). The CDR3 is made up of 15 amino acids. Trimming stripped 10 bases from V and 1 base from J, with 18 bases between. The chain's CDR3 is CATVESAGRTDTQYF. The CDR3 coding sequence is TGTGCCACCGTTGAGTCAGCGGGTCGCACAGATACGCAGTATTTT.

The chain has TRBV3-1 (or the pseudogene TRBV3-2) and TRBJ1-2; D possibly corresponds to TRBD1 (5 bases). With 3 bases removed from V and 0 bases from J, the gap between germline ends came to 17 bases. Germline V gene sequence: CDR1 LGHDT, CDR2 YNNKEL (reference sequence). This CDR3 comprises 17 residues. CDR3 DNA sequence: TGTGCCAGCAGCCAGCCCGGGGGGGAGGCCTCTAACTATGGCTACACCTTC. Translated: CASSQPGGEASNYGYTF.

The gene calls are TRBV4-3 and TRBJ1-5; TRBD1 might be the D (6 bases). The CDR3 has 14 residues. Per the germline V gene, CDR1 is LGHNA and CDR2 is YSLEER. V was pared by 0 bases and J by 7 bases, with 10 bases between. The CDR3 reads CASSQDRGGQPQHF. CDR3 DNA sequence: TGCGCCAGCAGCCAAGACAGGGGCGGGCAGCCCCAGCATTTT.

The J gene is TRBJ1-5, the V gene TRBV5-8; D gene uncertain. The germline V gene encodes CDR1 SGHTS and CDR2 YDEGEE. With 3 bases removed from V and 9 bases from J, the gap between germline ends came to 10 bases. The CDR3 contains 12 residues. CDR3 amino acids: CASSYYIPPQHF. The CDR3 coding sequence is TGTGCCAGCAGCTACTACATTCCGCCCCAGCATTTT.

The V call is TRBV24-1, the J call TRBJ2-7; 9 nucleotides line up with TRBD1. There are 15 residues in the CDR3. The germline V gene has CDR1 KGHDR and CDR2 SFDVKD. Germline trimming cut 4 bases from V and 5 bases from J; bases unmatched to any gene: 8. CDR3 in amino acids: CATSDPGQGTNEQYF. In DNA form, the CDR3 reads TGTGCCACCAGTGACCCGGGACAGGGTACGAACGAGCAGTACTTC.

CDR3 DNA: TGCGCCAGCAGCTTGGCCGAGGGAGGGTCCTACGAGCAGTACTTC. Protein product: CASSLAEGGSYEQYF. The chain is built from TRBV5-1 and TRBJ2-7; 7 nucleotides agree with TRBD2. The CDR3 loop spans 15 amino acids. Germline lookup yields CDR1 SGHRS and CDR2 YFSETQ. J lost 1 base, V lost 0 bases, and 4 bases had no gene match.

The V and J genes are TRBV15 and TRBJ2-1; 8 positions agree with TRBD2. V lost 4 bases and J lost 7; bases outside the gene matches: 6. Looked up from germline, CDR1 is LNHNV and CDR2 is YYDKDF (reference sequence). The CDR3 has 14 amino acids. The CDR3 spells CATSIAGLRNEQFF. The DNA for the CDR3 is TGTGCCACCAGCATAGCGGGGTTGCGAAATGAGCAGTTCTTC.

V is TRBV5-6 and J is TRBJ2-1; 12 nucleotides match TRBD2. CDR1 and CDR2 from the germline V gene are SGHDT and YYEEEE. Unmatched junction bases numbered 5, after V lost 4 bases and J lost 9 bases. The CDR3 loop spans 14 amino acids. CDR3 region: CASSRRGLAGEQFF. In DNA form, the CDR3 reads TGTGCCAGCAGCCGGAGGGGACTAGCGGGTGAGCAGTTCTTC.

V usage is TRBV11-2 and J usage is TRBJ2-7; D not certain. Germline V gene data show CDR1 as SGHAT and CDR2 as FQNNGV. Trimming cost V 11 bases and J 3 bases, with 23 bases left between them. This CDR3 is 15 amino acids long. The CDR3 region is CAAPIRWIIFYEQYF. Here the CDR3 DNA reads TGTGCCGCACCTATCAGGTGGATTATATTCTACGAGCAGTACTTC.

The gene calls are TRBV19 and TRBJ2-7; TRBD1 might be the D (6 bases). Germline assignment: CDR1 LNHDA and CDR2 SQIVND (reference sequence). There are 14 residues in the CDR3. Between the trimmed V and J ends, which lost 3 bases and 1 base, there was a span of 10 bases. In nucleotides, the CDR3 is TGTGCCAGTAGTATGGTCGACAGGTCCTACGAGCAGTACTTC. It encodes CASSMVDRSYEQYF.

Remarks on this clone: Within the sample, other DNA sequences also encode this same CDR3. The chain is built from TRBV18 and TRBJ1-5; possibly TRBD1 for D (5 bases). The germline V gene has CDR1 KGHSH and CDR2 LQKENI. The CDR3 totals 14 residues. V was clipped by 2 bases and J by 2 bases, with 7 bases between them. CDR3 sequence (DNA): TGTGCCAGCTCACCAGGGGCTGGCAATCAGCCCCAGCATTTT. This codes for CASSPGAGNQPQHF.

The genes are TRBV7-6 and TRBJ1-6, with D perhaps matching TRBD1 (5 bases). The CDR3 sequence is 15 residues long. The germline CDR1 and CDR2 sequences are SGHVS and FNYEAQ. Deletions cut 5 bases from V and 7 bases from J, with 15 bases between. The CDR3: CASSPGDLRNSPLHF. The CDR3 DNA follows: TGTGCCAGCAGCCCGGGGGATCTTCGAAATTCACCCCTCCACTTT. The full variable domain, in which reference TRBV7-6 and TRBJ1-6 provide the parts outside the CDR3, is GAGVSQSPRYKVTKRGQDVALRCDPISGHVSLYWYRQALGQGPEFLTYFNYEAQQDKSGLPNDRFSAERPEGSISTLTIQRTEQRDSAMYRCASSPGDLRNSPLHFGNGTRLTVT.

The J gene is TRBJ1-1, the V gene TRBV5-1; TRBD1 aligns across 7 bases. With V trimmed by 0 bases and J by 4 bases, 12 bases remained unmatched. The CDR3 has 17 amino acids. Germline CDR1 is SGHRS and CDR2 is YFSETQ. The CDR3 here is CASSLVPLRTGATEAFF. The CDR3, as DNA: TGCGCCAGCAGCTTGGTCCCACTAAGAACAGGGGCCACTGAAGCTTTCTTT.

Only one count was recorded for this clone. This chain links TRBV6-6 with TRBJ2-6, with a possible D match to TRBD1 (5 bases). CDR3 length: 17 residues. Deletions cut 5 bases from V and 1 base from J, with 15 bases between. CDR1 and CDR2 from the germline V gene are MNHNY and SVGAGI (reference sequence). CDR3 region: CASSHRPSGSGANVLTF. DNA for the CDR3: TGTGCCAGCAGTCACCGACCCTCAGGGTCTGGGGCCAACGTCCTGACTTTC.